This T cell receptor beta chain was identified during a study of CD8 T cells in ankylosing spondylitis. This clonotype was seen many times. TCRdb called the 5' RACE reads again in MiXCR, with one record for every CDR3 protein. The sample has about 31,000 distinct CDR3 sequences; roughly 7.9% are singletons. Trimming stripped 6 bases from V and 5 bases from J, with 5 bases between. The CDR3 totals 10 residues. Germline V gene sequence: CDR1 DFQATT, CDR2 SNEGSKA (reference sequence). The sequencing input was blood, either unsorted or a sorted T cell fraction (not recorded which). The sequence came from a male donor with ankylosing spondylitis or in good health (not recorded which). The chain combines TRBV20-1 with TRBJ2-1; D gene unclear. CDR3 region: CSAYHNEQFF. The CDR3 region has the DNA TGCAGTGCCTACCACAATGAGCAGTTCTTC.